A single sample is the source of the 30 T cell receptor beta chains below, sequenced in a study of blood T cell repertoires in COVID-19. Generated by immunoSEQ multiplex PCR, the TCRdb table keeps only in-frame clones and is missing some. The sample contains about 170,000 clones, approximately 90% of which appear only once. The material sequenced was peripheral blood. The receptors stem from a man aged 18 to 35 with COVID-19, enrolled during active disease.

This clone showed up just once. This chain connects TRBV3-1 (or the pseudogene TRBV3-2) to TRBJ2-7; TRBD1 aligns across 9 bases. The germline V gene has CDR1 LGHDT and CDR2 YNNKEL (reference sequence). The J segment lost 4 bases and the V segment lost 4 bases, leaving 5 bases of the junction unmatched. The CDR3 totals 14 residues. CDR3 coding DNA: TGTGCCAGCAGCCCAGGGACAGGGCTATACGAGCAGTACTTC. Translated: CASSPGTGLYEQYF.

The J gene is TRBJ2-2, the V gene TRBV9, with a tentative D call TRBD2 (6 bases). CDR3 length: 17 residues. The V and J ends lost 0 bases and 2 bases respectively, with 14 bases between them. The germline V gene has CDR1 SGDLS and CDR2 YYNGEE. In DNA, the CDR3 is TGTGCCAGCAGCGTAGCTATCGGCGGGACTAACACCGGGGAGCTGTTTTTT. Translating gives CASSVAIGGTNTGELFF.

The chain joins TRBV6-2 or TRBV6-3 to TRBJ1-5, with a weak D call TRBD1 (5 bases). Germline CDR1 MNHEY, CDR2 SVGEGT. This CDR3 has 15 amino acids. The ends were cut back, 5 bases at V and 0 bases at J, with 11 bases in the middle. The CDR3 DNA sequence: TGTGCCAGCAGTACAGGAAAATATAGCAATCAGCCCCAGCATTTT. Amino acid sequence: CASSTGKYSNQPQHF.

This clone was counted once. This CDR3 is CASSLVSGVQETQYF. The CDR3 nucleotides are TGTGCCAGCAGCTTGGTATCGGGGGTTCAAGAGACCCAGTACTTC. V and J are TRBV5-5 and TRBJ2-5, with D possibly TRBD2 on 6 matching bases. Germline V gene lookup returns CDR1 SGHKS and CDR2 YYEKEE (reference sequence). The CDR3 is 15 amino acids. V lost 0 bases, J lost 2 bases, and 11 bases lay in between. The full variable domain, its missing parts supplied by reference TRBV5-5 and TRBJ2-5, is DAGVTQSPTHLIKTRGQQVTLRCSPISGHKSVSWYQQVLGQGPQFIFQYYEKEERGRGNFPDRFSARQFPNYSSELNVNALLLGDSALYLCASSLVSGVQETQYFGPGTRLLVL.

V and J are TRBV18 and TRBJ2-1, with D tentatively TRBD1 (5 bases). The germline gives CDR1 KGHSH, CDR2 LQKENI. The V gene lost 9 bases and the J gene lost 9 bases, with 9 bases spanning the gap. This CDR3 contains 10 residues. The CDR3 protein is CASPRGEQFF. DNA of the CDR3: TGTGCCAGTCCTAGGGGTGAGCAGTTCTTC.

In this sample, this clone turned up a few times. The V gene is TRBV5-4, the J gene TRBJ1-5, with D possibly being TRBD1 (5 bases). The CDR3 extends over 15 amino acids. Germline V lookup: CDR1 SGHNT, CDR2 YYREEE (reference sequence). V was clipped by 0 bases and J by 5 bases, with 12 bases between them. The CDR3 DNA is TGTGCCAGCAGCTTGGGCCCGGACACTTATCAGCCCCAGCATTTT. It translates to CASSLGPDTYQPQHF.

The V gene is TRBV10-3, the J gene TRBJ2-3; TRBD2 matches at 11 bases. Germline V gene sequence: CDR1 ENHRY, CDR2 SYGVKD. J gave up 0 bases and V 0 bases, and 11 bases lay outside the gene matches. This CDR3 contains 20 residues. The CDR3 reads CAISESRSGLADPSTDTQYF. The DNA for the CDR3 is TGTGCCATCAGTGAGTCTCGTTCGGGACTAGCGGACCCTAGCACAGATACGCAGTATTTT.

This clone appeared a single time. The CDR3 DNA reads TGTGCCAGCAGTAACCCCCAGGGGGCCTACGAGCAGTACTTC. This codes for CASSNPQGAYEQYF. This chain joins TRBV28 and TRBJ2-7, with TRBD1 matching 7 bases. The V segment lost 5 bases and the J segment 2 bases; nucleotides outside the gene matches: 6. The CDR3 extends over 14 amino acids. Germline CDR1 and CDR2: MDHEN and SYDVKM.

V is TRBV7-9 and J is TRBJ2-7; 10 positions match TRBD2. CDR1 is SEHNR and CDR2 is FQNEAQ in the germline V gene (reference sequence). V lost 1 base, J lost 4 bases, and 7 bases stayed unmatched. CDR3 length equals 16 residues. CDR3 coding DNA: TGTGCCAGCAGCTTAGGTGTGTCTAGCGGGGGTTACGAGCAGTACTTC. Amino acid sequence: CASSLGVSSGGYEQYF.

V usage is TRBV5-1 and J usage is TRBJ1-2; D remains unclear. The germline CDR1 and CDR2 sequences are SGHRS and YFSETQ. There are 14 residues in the CDR3. The V gene lost 2 bases and the J gene lost 6 bases, with 14 bases spanning the gap. CDR3 region: CASSLLFGEDGYTF. CDR3 in DNA: TGCGCCAGCAGCTTATTGTTCGGGGAGGATGGCTACACCTTC.

As concerns this clone: A read error may produce the germline difference seen at one junction end. V and J are TRBV15 and TRBJ1-4; D perhaps matches TRBD1 (6 bases). The CDR3 runs to 16 residues. The germline gives CDR1 LNHNV, CDR2 YYDKDF (reference sequence). The CDR3 here is CATSRRLQGTNEKLLF. The CDR3 DNA follows: TGTGCCACCAGCAGGAGGCTACAGGGAACTAATGAAAAACTGCTTTTT.

The chain is built from TRBV5-1 and TRBJ2-5, with TRBD1 matching over 8 bases. The V gene's germline CDR1 is SGHRS and CDR2 YFSETQ. The J segment lost 6 bases and the V segment lost 1 base, leaving 11 bases of the junction unmatched. This CDR3 region has 16 residues. The CDR3 DNA follows: TGCGCCAGCAGCTTGAAACCCCGACAGGGGCTAAAGACCCAGTACTTC. It is translated as CASSLKPRQGLKTQYF.

V is TRBV2 and J is TRBJ1-6; D is possibly TRBD1 (5 bases). Trimming took 3 bases from V and 7 from J, leaving 13 bases between them. The CDR3 is 15 amino acids. Germline values: CDR1 SNHLY, CDR2 FYNNEI. CDR3 protein: CASSEGPHPNSPLHF. CDR3 nucleotides: TGTGCCAGCAGTGAGGGGCCGCACCCGAATTCACCCCTCCACTTT.

This chain connects TRBV6-2 or TRBV6-3 to TRBJ1-2; D gene unclear. The CDR3 consists of 12 residues. The V gene lost 2 bases and the J gene lost 8 bases, with 9 bases spanning the gap. Germline loops: CDR1 MNHEY, CDR2 SVGEGT. The DNA for the CDR3 is TGTGCCAGCAGTTACCGGTTTGAAGGCTACACCTTC. This encodes CASSYRFEGYTF.

V is TRBV28 and J is TRBJ2-1, with 8 bases aligning to TRBD1. Germline trimming cut 6 bases from V and 16 bases from J; bases unmatched to any gene: 8. CDR3 size: 11 residues. Germline loops: CDR1 MDHEN, CDR2 SYDVKM. CDR3 amino acids: CASRKDREEFF. The CDR3 DNA reads TGTGCCAGCAGGAAGGACAGGGAGGAATTCTTC.

This chain joins TRBV29-1 and TRBJ1-2; a possible D gene is TRBD1 (6 bases). Germline loops: CDR1 SQVTM, CDR2 ANQGSEA. V lost 3 bases to trimming and J lost 6 bases, with 14 bases between them. The CDR3 loop spans 13 amino acids. This chain's CDR3 is CSVDRGGADGYTF. The DNA of the CDR3 is TGCAGCGTTGATAGGGGGGGCGCGGATGGCTACACCTTC.

The chain couples TRBV29-1 to TRBJ2-7; D gene ambiguous. V was pared by 7 bases and J by 0 bases, with 7 bases between. Germline V gene data show CDR1 as SQVTM and CDR2 as ANQGSEA. The CDR3 covers 11 residues. CDR3 sequence: CSGRNSYEQYF. CDR3 DNA: TGCAGCGGCAGGAACTCCTACGAGCAGTACTTC.

The rearrangement joins TRBV11-3 to TRBJ2-2; tentatively, D is TRBD1 (6 bases). Between the trimmed V and J ends, which lost 6 bases and 8 bases, there was a span of 10 bases. The CDR3 runs to 12 residues. From germline, CDR1 is SGHNT and CDR2 YENEEA. The CDR3 is CASRRGGGELFF. The CDR3 DNA follows: TGTGCCAGCAGACGAGGGGGTGGGGAGCTGTTTTTT. The complete variable domain, with remaining parts taken from reference TRBV11-3 and TRBJ2-2, reads EAGVVQSPRYKIIEKKQPVAFWCNPISGHNTLYWYLQNLGQGPELLIRYENEEAVDDSQLPKDRFSAERLKGVDSTLKIQPAELGDSAVYLCASRRGGGELFFGEGSRLTVL.

V is TRBV28 and J is TRBJ2-1, with D hard to call. The CDR3 runs to 13 residues. The germline V gene has CDR1 MDHEN and CDR2 SYDVKM. Trimming cost V 4 bases and J 15 bases, with 19 bases left between them. CDR3: CASSSPSTTAMFF. The CDR3 DNA is TGTGCCAGCAGTTCCCCTAGTACCACGGCCATGTTCTTC.

The chain uses TRBV7-9 and TRBJ1-1; 7 nucleotides agree with TRBD1. The V gene's germline CDR1 is SEHNR and CDR2 FQNEAQ (reference sequence). Trimming took 5 bases from V and 7 from J; bases not matched to a gene: 13. There are 15 residues in the CDR3. Written as DNA, the CDR3 is TGTGCCAGCAGCCCAACGACCGGGACAGAGAATGAAGCTTTCTTT. The encoded protein is CASSPTTGTENEAFF.

Regarding this clone: The junction does not match germline at one end; this may be a read error. The chain is built from TRBV15 and TRBJ1-4; 9 positions agree with TRBD1. The CDR3 runs 15 residues. CDR1 LNHNV and CDR2 YYDKDF come from the germline V gene (reference sequence). The CDR3 region is CATSTTGQGDEKLLF. CDR3 in DNA: TGTGCCACCAGCACGACGGGACAGGGAGATGAAAAACTGCTTTTT.

V usage is TRBV18 and J usage is TRBJ2-1; 7 bases agree with TRBD2. CDR1 is KGHSH, CDR2 LQKENI, per germline. The CDR3 spans 19 residues. V was pared by 0 bases and J by 4 bases, with 15 bases of the junction left unmatched. CDR3 sequence: CASSPPFSLSGTIYNEQFF. CDR3 coding DNA: TGTGCCAGCTCACCACCGTTTTCTCTGAGCGGGACCATATACAATGAGCAGTTCTTC.

This clone was seen only a few times. The V gene is TRBV9, the J gene TRBJ2-7, with D perhaps TRBD1 (6 bases). Trimming left V 0 bases short and J 7 bases short, with 20 bases between. CDR3 size: 16 residues. Germline V gives CDR1 SGDLS, CDR2 YYNGEE. CDR3 nucleotides: TGTGCCAGCAGCGTAGGAACAGGGTTGAGGTTAGGGGAGCAGTACTTC. Translated: CASSVGTGLRLGEQYF.

The V and J genes are TRBV15 and TRBJ2-6; D uncertain. The V end was cut by 8 bases, the J end by 4 bases, with 9 bases between. The germline gives CDR1 LNHNV, CDR2 YYDKDF (reference sequence). There are 13 residues in the CDR3. CDR3 protein: CATSQPGANVLTF. CDR3 bases: TGTGCCACCTCACAGCCAGGGGCCAACGTCCTGACTTTC. Full variable domain (outside the CDR3, taken from reference TRBV15 and TRBJ2-6): DAMVIQNPRYQVTQFGKPVTLSCSQTLNHNVMYWYQQKSSQAPKLLFHYYDKDFNNEADTPDNFQSRRPNTSFCFLDIRSPGLGDTAMYLCATSQPGANVLTFGAGSRLTVL.

The chain combines TRBV9 with TRBJ1-4; the D is unclear. This CDR3 region has 12 residues. V dropped 3 bases and J dropped 8 bases, with 8 bases sitting between them. Germline CDR1 SGDLS, CDR2 YYNGEE. The CDR3 here is CASSEGGEKLFF. The CDR3 DNA reads as TGTGCCAGCAGCGAGGGAGGAGAAAAACTGTTTTTT.

The chain uses TRBV5-6 and TRBJ1-5; 8 nucleotides line up with TRBD1. CDR1 and CDR2 (germline): SGHDT, YYEEEE. The CDR3 is 18 residues long. V lost 4 bases to trimming and J lost 0 bases; unmatched junction nucleotides: 12. This CDR3 is CASSRLDRDRDSNQPQHF. The CDR3, as DNA: TGTGCCAGCAGCCGCCTGGACAGGGACCGGGATAGCAATCAGCCCCAGCATTTT.

The chain carries TRBV6-5 and TRBJ2-7, with TRBD1 matching over 8 bases. The CDR3 spans 15 residues. After removal of 8 bases from V and 3 bases from J, the junction contained 12 bases not matched to a gene. Germline V gives CDR1 MNHEY, CDR2 SVGAGI. The CDR3 nucleotides read TGTGCCAGCTATGGCCTCGCGACAGGGGACTACGAGCAGTACTTC. Translation gives CASYGLATGDYEQYF.

CDR3 amino acids: CASSLGSGAGSNPYEQYF. The DNA for the CDR3 is TGTGCCAGCAGCTTAGGGTCCGGCGCAGGTTCCAACCCCTACGAGCAGTACTTC. The J gene is TRBJ2-7, the V gene TRBV7-9; D gene uncertain. The germline gives CDR1 SEHNR, CDR2 FQNEAQ (reference sequence). The CDR3 runs 18 residues. Between the trimmed V and J ends, which lost 1 base and 2 bases, there was a span of 21 bases. Full variable domain (outside the CDR3, taken from reference TRBV7-9 and TRBJ2-7): DTGVSQNPRHKITKRGQNVTFRCDPISEHNRLYWYRQTLGQGPEFLTYFQNEAQLEKSRLLSDRFSAERPKGSFSTLEIQRTEQGDSAMYLCASSLGSGAGSNPYEQYFGPGTRLTVT.

This clone was recorded once. The gene calls are TRBV14 and TRBJ2-3; 7 nucleotides agree with TRBD1. The V gene's germline CDR1 is SGHDN and CDR2 FVKESK. With 1 base clipped from V and 10 bases from J, the junction kept 8 bases outside the gene matches. The CDR3 consists of 14 residues. CDR3 amino acids: CASSQASDRVSQYF. The CDR3 bases are TGTGCCAGCAGCCAAGCTAGTGACAGGGTCTCGCAGTATTTT.

The chain uses TRBV9 and TRBJ2-2, with D perhaps TRBD2 (5 bases). The CDR3 is 14 amino acids. V was cut by 1 base and J by 7 bases, with 11 bases left in between. CDR1 is SGDLS, CDR2 YYNGEE, per germline. CDR3 region: CASSVNSGSGELFF. Written as DNA, the CDR3 is TGTGCCAGCAGCGTAAACAGTGGGAGCGGGGAGCTGTTTTTT.